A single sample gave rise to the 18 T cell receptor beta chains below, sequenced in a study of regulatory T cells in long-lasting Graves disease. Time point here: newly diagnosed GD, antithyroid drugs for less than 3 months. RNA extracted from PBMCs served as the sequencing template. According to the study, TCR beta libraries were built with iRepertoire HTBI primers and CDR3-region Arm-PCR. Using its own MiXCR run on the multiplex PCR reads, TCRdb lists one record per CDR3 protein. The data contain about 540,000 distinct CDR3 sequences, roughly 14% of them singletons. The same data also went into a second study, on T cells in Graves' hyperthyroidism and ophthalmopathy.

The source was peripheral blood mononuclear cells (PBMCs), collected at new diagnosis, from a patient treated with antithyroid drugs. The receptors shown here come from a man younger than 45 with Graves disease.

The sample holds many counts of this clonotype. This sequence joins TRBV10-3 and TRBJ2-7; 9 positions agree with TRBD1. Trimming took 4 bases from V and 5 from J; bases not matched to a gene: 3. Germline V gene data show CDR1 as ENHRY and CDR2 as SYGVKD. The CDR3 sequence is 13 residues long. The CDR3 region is CAISVRQGDEQYF. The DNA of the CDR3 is TGTGCCATCAGTGTTCGACAGGGGGACGAGCAGTACTTC.

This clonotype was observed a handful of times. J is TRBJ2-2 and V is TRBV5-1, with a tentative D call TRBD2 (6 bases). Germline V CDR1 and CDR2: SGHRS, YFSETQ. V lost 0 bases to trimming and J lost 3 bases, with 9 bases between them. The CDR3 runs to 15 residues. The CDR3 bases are TGCGCCAGCAGCTTGGAGGAGGGGTACACCGGGGAGCTGTTTTTT. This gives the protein CASSLEEGYTGELFF.

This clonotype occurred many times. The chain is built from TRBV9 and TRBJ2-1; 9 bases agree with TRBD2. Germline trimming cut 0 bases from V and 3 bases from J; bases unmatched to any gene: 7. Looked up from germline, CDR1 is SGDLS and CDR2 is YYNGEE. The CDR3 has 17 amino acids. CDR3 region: CASSVVSSGSLYNEQFF. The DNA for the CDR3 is TGTGCCAGCAGCGTAGTAAGTAGCGGGAGTCTCTACAATGAGCAGTTCTTC.

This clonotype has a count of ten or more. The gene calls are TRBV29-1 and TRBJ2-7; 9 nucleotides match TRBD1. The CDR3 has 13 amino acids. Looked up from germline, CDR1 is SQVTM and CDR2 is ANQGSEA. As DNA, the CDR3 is TGCTCGACGGCCGGGACAGGGTGGAACGAGCAGTACTTC. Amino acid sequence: CSTAGTGWNEQYF.

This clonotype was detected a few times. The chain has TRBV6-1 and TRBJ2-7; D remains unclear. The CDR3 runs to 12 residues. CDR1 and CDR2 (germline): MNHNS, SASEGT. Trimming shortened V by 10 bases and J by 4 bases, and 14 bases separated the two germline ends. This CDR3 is CATHRNFYEQYF. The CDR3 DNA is TGTGCCACTCACAGAAACTTTTACGAGCAGTACTTC.

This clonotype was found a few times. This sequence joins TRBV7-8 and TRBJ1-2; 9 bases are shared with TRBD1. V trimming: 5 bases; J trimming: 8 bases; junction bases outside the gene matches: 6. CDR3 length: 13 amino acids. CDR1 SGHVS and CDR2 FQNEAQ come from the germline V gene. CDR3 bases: TGTGCCAGCAGCATTAGGACAGGGGTGGGCTACACCTTC. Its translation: CASSIRTGVGYTF.

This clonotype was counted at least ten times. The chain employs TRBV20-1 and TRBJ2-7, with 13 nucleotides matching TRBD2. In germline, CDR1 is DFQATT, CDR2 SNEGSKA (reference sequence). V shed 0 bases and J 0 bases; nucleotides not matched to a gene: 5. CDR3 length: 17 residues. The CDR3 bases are TGCAGTGCTAGAGATCCCGGACTAGCGGGAGACTCCTACGAGCAGTACTTC. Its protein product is CSARDPGLAGDSYEQYF.

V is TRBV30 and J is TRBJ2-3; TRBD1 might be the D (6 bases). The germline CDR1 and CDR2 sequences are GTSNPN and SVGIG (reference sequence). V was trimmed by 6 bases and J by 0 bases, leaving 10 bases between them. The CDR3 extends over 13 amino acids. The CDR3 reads CACGGGSTDTQYF. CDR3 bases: TGTGCCTGTGGGGGCGGGAGCACAGATACGCAGTATTTT. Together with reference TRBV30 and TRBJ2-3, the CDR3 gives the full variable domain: SQTIHQWPATLVQPVGSPLSLECTVEGTSNPNLYWYRQAAGRGLQLLFYSVGIGQISSEVPQNLSASRPQDRQFILSSKKLLLSDSGFYLCACGGGSTDTQYFGPGTRLTVL.

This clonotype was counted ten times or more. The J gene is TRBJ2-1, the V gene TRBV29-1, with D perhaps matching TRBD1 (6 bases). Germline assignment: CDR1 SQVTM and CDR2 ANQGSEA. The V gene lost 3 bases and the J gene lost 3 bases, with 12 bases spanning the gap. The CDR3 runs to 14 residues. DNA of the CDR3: TGCAGCGTTGAGGTGACAGGCCTCTACAATGAGCAGTTCTTC. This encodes CSVEVTGLYNEQFF.

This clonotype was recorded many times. CDR3 DNA: TGTGCCTGGAGTGTACGCGGGCTTTCGGGGAACACTGAAGCTTTCTTT. Translation gives CAWSVRGLSGNTEAFF. The chain recombines TRBV30 with TRBJ1-1; D gene ambiguous. V gave up 0 bases and J gave up 1 base, with 15 bases separating them. This CDR3 is 16 amino acids long. In germline, CDR1 is GTSNPN, CDR2 SVGIG (reference sequence).

In nucleotides, the CDR3 is TGCGCCAGCAGAGAGGGGGGGATATCTGGGGCCAACGTCCTGACTTTC. Its protein product is CASREGGISGANVLTF. This chain uses TRBV5-1 with TRBJ2-6; D might be TRBD2 (7 bases). Germline lookup yields CDR1 SGHRS and CDR2 YFSETQ. CDR3 length: 16 residues. With 5 bases removed from V and 1 base from J, the gap between germline ends came to 13 bases. Using reference TRBV5-1 and TRBJ2-6 for the parts outside the CDR3, the full variable domain is KAGVTQTPRYLIKTRGQQVTLSCSPISGHRSVSWYQQTPGQGLQFLFEYFSETQRNKGNFPGRFSGRQFSNSRSEMNVSTLELGDSALYLCASREGGISGANVLTFGAGSRLTVL.

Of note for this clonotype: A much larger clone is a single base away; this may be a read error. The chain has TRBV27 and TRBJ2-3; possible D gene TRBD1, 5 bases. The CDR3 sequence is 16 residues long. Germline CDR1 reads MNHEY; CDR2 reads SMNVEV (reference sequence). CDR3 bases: TGTGCCAGCAGTTTATTTGGAATCTTTAGCACAGGTACGCAGTATTTT. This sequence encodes CASSLFGIFSTGTQYF.

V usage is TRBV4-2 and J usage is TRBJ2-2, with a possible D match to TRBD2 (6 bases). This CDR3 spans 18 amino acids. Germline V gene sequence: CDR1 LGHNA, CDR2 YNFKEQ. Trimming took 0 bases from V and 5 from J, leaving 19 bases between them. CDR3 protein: CASSQERDSGVYTGELFF. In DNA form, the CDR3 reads TGTGCCAGCAGCCAAGAGAGGGATTCGGGAGTGTATACCGGGGAGCTGTTTTTT.

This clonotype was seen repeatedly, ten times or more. The CDR3 coding sequence is TGCAGCGTTTCCGGTGGTCCGCACGAGCAGTACTTC. The encoded protein is CSVSGGPHEQYF. The genes are TRBV29-1 and TRBJ2-7; D not certain. This CDR3 has 12 amino acids. The germline V gene has CDR1 SQVTM and CDR2 ANQGSEA. Trimming pared 5 bases from V and 5 bases from J, leaving 13 bases between.

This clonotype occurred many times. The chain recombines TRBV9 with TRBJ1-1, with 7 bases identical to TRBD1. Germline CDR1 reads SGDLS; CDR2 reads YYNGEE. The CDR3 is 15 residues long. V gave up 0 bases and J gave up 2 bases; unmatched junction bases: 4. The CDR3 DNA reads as TGTGCCAGCAGCGTAGGTGGGACAGCCAACACTGAAGCTTTCTTT. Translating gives CASSVGGTANTEAFF.

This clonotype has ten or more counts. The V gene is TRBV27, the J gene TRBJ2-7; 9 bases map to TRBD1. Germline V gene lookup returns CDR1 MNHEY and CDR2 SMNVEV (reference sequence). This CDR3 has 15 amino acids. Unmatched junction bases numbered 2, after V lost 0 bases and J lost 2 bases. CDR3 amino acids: CASSLSGQGPYEQYF. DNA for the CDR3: TGTGCCAGCAGTTTATCGGGACAGGGTCCCTACGAGCAGTACTTC.

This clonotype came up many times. The DNA of the CDR3 is TGTGCCAGCAGTCGACTAGCGGGATTACCCGAGCAGTTCTTC. It specifies CASSRLAGLPEQFF. J is TRBJ2-1 and V is TRBV12-3 or TRBV12-4; 11 bases are a match to TRBD2. V lost 5 bases, J lost 10 bases, and 7 bases stayed unmatched. The CDR3 has 14 amino acids.

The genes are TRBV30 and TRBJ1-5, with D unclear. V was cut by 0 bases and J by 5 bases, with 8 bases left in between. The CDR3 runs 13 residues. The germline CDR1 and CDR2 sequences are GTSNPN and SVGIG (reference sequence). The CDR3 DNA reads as TGTGCCTGGAGTGTAAGCTTATATCAGCCCCAGCATTTT. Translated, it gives CAWSVSLYQPQHF.